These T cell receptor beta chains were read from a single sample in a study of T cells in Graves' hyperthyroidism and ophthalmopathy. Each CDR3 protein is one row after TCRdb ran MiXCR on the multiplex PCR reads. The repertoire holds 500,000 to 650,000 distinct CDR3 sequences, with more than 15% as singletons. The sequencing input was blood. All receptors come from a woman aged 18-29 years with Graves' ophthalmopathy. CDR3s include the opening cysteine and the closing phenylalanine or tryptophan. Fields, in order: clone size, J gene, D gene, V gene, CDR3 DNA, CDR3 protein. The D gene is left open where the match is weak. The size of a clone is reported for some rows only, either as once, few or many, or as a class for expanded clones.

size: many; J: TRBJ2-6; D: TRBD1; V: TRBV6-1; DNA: TGTGCCAGCAGTGACCCGACAGGGGGCGGGTCTGGGGCCAACGTCCTGACTTTC; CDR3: CASSDPTGGGSGANVLTF
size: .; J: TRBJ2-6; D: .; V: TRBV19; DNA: TGTGCCAGTAGTATAGTGAACTCTGGGGCCAACGTCCTGACTTTC; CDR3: CASSIVNSGANVLTF
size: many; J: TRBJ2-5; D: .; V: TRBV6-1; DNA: TGTGCCAGCAGCTCGGGCGCTTGGGCAGGGTCGGAGGAAGACCAGTACTTC; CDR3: CASSSGAWAGSEEDQYF
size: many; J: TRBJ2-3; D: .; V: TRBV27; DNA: TGTGCCAGCAGTCTATACACTAGCACAGATACGCAGTATTTT; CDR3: CASSLYTSTDTQYF
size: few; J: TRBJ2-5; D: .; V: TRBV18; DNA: TGTGCCAGCTCACCACAGTCAGGAGACCAAGAGACCCAGTACTTC; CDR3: CASSPQSGDQETQYF
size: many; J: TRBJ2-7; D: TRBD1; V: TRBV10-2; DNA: TGCGCCAGCAGGACAGGGGGGATGTCCGAGCAGTACTTC; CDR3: CASRTGGMSEQYF
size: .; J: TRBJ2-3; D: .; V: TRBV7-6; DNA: TGTGCCTCGGGGGAGGACCCCGAGGGAGATACGCAGTATTTT; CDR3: CASGEDPEGDTQYF
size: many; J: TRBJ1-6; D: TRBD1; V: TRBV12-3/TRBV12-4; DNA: TGTGCCAGCAGCGGGACAGGATATTCACCCCTCCACTTT; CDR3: CASSGTGYSPLHF
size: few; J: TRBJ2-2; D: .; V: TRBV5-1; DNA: TGCGCCAGCAGTCCACTCCTCTGGACAAACGCCGGGGAGCTGTTTTTT; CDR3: CASSPLLWTNAGELFF
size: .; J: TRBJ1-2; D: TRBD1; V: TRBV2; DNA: TGTGCCAGCAGGCGAGGGACAGGGGCCTCGGGAGGCTACACCTTC; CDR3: CASRRGTGASGGYTF
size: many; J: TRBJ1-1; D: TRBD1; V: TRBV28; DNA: TGTGCCAGCAGTTTAGACGTTTTTACAGGGGGGAACACTGAAGCTTTCTTT; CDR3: CASSLDVFTGGNTEAFF
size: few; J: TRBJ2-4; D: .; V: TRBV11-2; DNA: TGTGCCAGCAGCAACCGGGACACCCCATGGACCCAAAACATTCAGTACTTC; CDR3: CASSNRDTPWTQNIQYF
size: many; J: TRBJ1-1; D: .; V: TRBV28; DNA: TGTGCCACCTGGACAGATTACACTGAAGCTTTCTTT; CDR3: CATWTDYTEAFF
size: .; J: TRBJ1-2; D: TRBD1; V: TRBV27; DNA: TGTGCCAGCAGTTTAACAGGGGGCTTGGGTGGCTACACCTTC; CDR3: CASSLTGGLGGYTF